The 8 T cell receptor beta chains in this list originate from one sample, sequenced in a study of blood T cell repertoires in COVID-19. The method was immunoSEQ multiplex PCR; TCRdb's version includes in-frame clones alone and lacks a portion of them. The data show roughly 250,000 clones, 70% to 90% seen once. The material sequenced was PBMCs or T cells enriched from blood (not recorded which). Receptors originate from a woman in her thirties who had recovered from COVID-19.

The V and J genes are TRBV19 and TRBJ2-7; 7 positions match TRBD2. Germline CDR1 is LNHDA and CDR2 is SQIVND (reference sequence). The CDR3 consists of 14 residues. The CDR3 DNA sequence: TGTGCTACCAGTATGGGACTAACAAACTACGAGCAGTACTTC. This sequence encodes CATSMGLTNYEQYF.

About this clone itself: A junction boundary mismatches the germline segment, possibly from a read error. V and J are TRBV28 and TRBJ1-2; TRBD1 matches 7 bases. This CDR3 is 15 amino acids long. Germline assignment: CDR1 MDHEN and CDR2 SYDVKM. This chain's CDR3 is CASSFRGGQSIGLPF. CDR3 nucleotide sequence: TGTGCCAGCAGTTTTAGAGGGGGCCAGTCCATCGGTTTACCCTTC.

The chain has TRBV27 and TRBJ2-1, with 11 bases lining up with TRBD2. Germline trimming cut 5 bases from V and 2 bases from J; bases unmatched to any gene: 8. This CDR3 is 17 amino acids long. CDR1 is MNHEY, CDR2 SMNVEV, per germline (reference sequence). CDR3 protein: CASSRRLAGITYNEQFF. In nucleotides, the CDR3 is TGTGCCAGCAGTCGCCGACTAGCGGGGATAACCTACAATGAGCAGTTCTTC.

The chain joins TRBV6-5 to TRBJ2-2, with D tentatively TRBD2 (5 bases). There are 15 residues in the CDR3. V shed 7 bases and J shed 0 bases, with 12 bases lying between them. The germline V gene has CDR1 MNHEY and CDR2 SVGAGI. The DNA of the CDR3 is TGTGCCAGCAAAGCGGCCAGCGCGAACACCGGGGAGCTGTTTTTT. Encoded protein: CASKAASANTGELFF.

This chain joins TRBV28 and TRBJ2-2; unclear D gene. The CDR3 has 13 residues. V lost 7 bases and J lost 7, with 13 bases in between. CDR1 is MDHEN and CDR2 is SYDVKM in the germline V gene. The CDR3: CASTSSTSGELFF. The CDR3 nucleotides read TGTGCCAGCACCTCCTCGACAAGCGGGGAGCTGTTTTTT. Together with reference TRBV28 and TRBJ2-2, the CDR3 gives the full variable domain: DVKVTQSSRYLVKRTGEKVFLECVQDMDHENMFWYRQDPGLGLRLIYFSYDVKMKEKGDIPEGYSVSREKKERFSLILESASTNQTSMYLCASTSSTSGELFFGEGSRLTVL.

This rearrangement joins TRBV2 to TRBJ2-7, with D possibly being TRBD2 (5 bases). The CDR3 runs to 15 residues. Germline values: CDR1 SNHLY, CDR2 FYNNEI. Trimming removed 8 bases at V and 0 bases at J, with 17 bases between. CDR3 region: CASQRRQLSSYEQYF. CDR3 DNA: TGTGCCAGCCAGCGGCGGCAGCTTTCCTCCTACGAGCAGTACTTC.

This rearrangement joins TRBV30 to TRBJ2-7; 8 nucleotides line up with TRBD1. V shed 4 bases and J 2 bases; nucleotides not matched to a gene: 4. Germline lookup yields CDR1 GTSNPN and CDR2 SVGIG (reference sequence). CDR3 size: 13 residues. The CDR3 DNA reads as TGTGCCTGGACTGGACAGGGACCCTACGAGCAGTACTTC. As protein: CAWTGQGPYEQYF.

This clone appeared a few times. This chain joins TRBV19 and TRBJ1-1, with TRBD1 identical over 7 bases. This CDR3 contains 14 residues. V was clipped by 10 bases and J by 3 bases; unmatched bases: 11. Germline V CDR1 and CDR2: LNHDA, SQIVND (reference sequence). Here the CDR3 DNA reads TGTGCCACCAATGAACAGGGGCGCCACACTGAAGCTTTCTTT. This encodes CATNEQGRHTEAFF.